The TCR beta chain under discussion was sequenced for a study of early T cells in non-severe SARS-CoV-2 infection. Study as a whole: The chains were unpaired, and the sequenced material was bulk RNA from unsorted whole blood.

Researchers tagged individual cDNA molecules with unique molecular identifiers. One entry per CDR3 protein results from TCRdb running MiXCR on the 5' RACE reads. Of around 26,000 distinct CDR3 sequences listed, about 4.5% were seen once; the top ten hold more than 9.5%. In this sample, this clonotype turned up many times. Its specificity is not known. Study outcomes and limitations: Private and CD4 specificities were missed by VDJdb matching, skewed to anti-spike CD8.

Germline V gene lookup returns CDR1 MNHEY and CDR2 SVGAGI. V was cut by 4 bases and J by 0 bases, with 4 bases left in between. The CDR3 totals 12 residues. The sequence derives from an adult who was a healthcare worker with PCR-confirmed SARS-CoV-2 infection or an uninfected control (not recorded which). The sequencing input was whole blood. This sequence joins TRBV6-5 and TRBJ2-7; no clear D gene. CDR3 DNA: TGTGCCAGCAGTTTGGACTCCTACGAGCAGTACTTC. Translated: CASSLDSYEQYF.